These 28 T cell receptor beta chains originate from one sample sequenced in a study of blood T cell repertoires in COVID-19. The method was immunoSEQ multiplex PCR; TCRdb's version includes in-frame clones alone and lacks a portion of them. The sample has 380,000 or so clones, roughly 90% seen once. Material for sequencing was peripheral blood. The receptor source for this set is a middle-aged man with acute or convalescent COVID-19.

This chain joins TRBV9 and TRBJ2-7; 7 nucleotides agree with TRBD1. CDR1 is SGDLS and CDR2 is YYNGEE in the germline V gene. The CDR3 spans 15 residues. The trim removed 0 bases at V and 1 base at J, leaving 4 bases unmatched. The chain's CDR3 is CASSVGAGGSYEQYF. CDR3 nucleotides: TGTGCCAGCAGCGTAGGGGCAGGGGGATCCTACGAGCAGTACTTC.

The chain is built from TRBV6-2 or TRBV6-3 and TRBJ1-4; D may be TRBD1 (6 bases). V lost 5 bases and J 8 bases, leaving 15 bases between the germline ends. Germline V CDR1 and CDR2: MNHEY, SVGEGT. The CDR3 runs 14 residues. Written as DNA, the CDR3 is TGTGCCAGCAGTCCCCCGGGGACACCCGAAAAACTGTTTTTT. This codes for CASSPPGTPEKLFF.

On this clone: Different DNA sequences within this sample yield the same CDR3. The CDR3 region is CASSLGEADTQYF. The CDR3 bases are TGTGCCAGCAGCTTAGGTGAGGCAGATACGCAGTATTTT. The V gene is TRBV7-3, the J gene TRBJ2-3, with D uncertain. Germline values: CDR1 SGHTA, CDR2 FQGTGA. Trimming left V 2 bases short and J 4 bases short, with 7 bases between. The CDR3 extends over 13 amino acids.

The CDR3 DNA follows: TGCGCCAGCAGCCAAGGCGCGACAGGTCCCACCGGTTTGGTTGGCTACACCTTC. Translating gives CASSQGATGPTGLVGYTF. This chain connects TRBV4-3 to TRBJ1-2, with a tentative D call TRBD1 (6 bases). CDR1 LGHNA and CDR2 YSLEER come from the germline V gene. Deletions cut 1 base from V and 7 bases from J, with 25 bases between. CDR3 length: 18 residues.

J is TRBJ1-2 and V is TRBV19, with D perhaps matching TRBD1 (5 bases). This CDR3 spans 17 amino acids. V lost 4 bases and J lost 4, with 22 bases in between. CDR1 is LNHDA, CDR2 SQIVND, per germline (reference sequence). The CDR3 DNA reads as TGTGCCAGTAGTACCCAGCATAACGGACATGAAGCCTATGGCTACACCTTC. Protein sequence: CASSTQHNGHEAYGYTF.

This CDR3 reads CASRRSKGATYEQYF. The CDR3 DNA is TGTGCCAGCAGGAGATCGAAGGGAGCTACCTACGAGCAGTACTTC. The chain couples TRBV28 to TRBJ2-7, with TRBD2 as a possible D gene (5 bases). The CDR3 totals 15 residues. Germline loops: CDR1 MDHEN, CDR2 SYDVKM. Trimming took off 6 bases at V and 2 bases at J, with 17 bases between the two ends.

The chain employs TRBV7-2 and TRBJ1-1; no clear D gene. Germline V gene sequence: CDR1 SGHTA, CDR2 FQGNSA. V lost 1 base and J lost 2, with 5 bases in between. The CDR3 runs to 13 residues. CDR3 sequence: CASSLEHNTEAFF. CDR3 nucleotides: TGTGCCAGCAGCTTAGAACATAACACTGAAGCTTTCTTT.

The chain combines TRBV6-4 with TRBJ2-1; 9 nucleotides align to TRBD2. Germline values: CDR1 MRHNA, CDR2 SNTAGT. The CDR3 has 15 amino acids. After removal of 6 bases from V and 4 bases from J, the junction contained 7 bases not matched to a gene. The CDR3 loop is CASSPRGGGYNEQFF. Written as DNA, the CDR3 is TGTGCCAGCAGCCCCCGCGGGGGGGGGTACAATGAGCAGTTCTTC.

The chain's CDR3 is CASSYSWRDETQYF. CDR3 in DNA: TGTGCCAGCAGTTACTCGTGGAGAGACGAGACCCAGTACTTC. This chain connects TRBV6-5 to TRBJ2-5; D is undetermined. CDR3 length: 14 residues. V lost 0 bases, J lost 5 bases, and 10 bases lay in between. Germline values: CDR1 MNHEY, CDR2 SVGAGI.

The CDR3 DNA follows: TGTGCCACCAGTGGGACTAGCATCGACAATGAGCAGTTCTTC. It specifies CATSGTSIDNEQFF. The V call is TRBV24-1, the J call TRBJ2-1, with TRBD2 matching 8 bases. CDR1 is KGHDR and CDR2 is SFDVKD in the germline V gene. J was trimmed by 5 bases and V by 5 bases; bases with no gene match: 4. CDR3 length equals 14 residues.

Comment on this clone: Other DNA sequences in the sample encode the same CDR3. CDR3 protein: CASSLSGTNEKLFF. In nucleotides, the CDR3 is TGTGCCAGCAGTTTATCCGGGACTAATGAAAAACTGTTTTTT. The chain recombines TRBV28 with TRBJ1-4; D uncertain. Trimming removed 1 base at V and 2 bases at J, with 5 bases between. This CDR3 has 14 residues. Germline V CDR1 and CDR2: MDHEN, SYDVKM.

This clone was counted once. The chain couples TRBV7-9 to TRBJ2-3; D is possibly TRBD2 (5 bases). The CDR3 totals 14 residues. V lost 10 bases and J 1 base, leaving 15 bases between the germline ends. Germline CDR1 and CDR2: SEHNR and FQNEAQ (reference sequence). CDR3 coding DNA: TGTGCCAACTCGGACTCTGGCGGCACAGATACGCAGTATTTT. This translates into CANSDSGGTDTQYF.

The J gene is TRBJ2-1, the V gene TRBV6-2 or TRBV6-3; perhaps TRBD2 as D (5 bases). Germline CDR1 and CDR2: MNHEY and SVGEGT. Trimming took off 5 bases at V and 5 bases at J, with 16 bases between the two ends. This CDR3 is 15 amino acids long. The CDR3 DNA sequence: TGTGCCAGCAGTGTACGCCGGGAACTAAACAATGAGCAGTTCTTC. As protein: CASSVRRELNNEQFF.

The genes are TRBV4-3 and TRBJ1-2; TRBD1 aligns across 8 bases. The CDR3 length is 15 residues. With 3 bases clipped from V and 0 bases from J, the junction kept 3 bases outside the gene matches. Germline CDR1 LGHNA, CDR2 YSLEER. The CDR3 loop reads CASSQWTGPNYGYTF. CDR3 sequence (DNA): TGCGCCAGCAGCCAGTGGACAGGGCCTAACTATGGCTACACCTTC.

The chain couples TRBV28 to TRBJ2-1; D unresolved. The V end was cut by 5 bases, the J end by 9 bases, with 11 bases between. The V gene's germline CDR1 is MDHEN and CDR2 SYDVKM. CDR3 length: 12 residues. In nucleotides, the CDR3 is TGTGCCAGCAGTCTGGGCCTATTTGAGCAGTTCTTC. This translates into CASSLGLFEQFF.

The CDR3 nucleotides are TGTGCCAGCAGCTTAGATCTAACGGGTAGCGGTTCACCCCTCCACTTT. Protein product: CASSLDLTGSGSPLHF. The chain joins TRBV11-2 to TRBJ1-6; D is ambiguous. The V end lost 0 bases, the J end lost 9 bases, and 15 bases lay between the germline ends. From germline, CDR1 is SGHAT and CDR2 FQNNGV. This CDR3 is 16 amino acids long. The full variable domain, its missing parts supplied by reference TRBV11-2 and TRBJ1-6, is EAGVAQSPRYKIIEKRQSVAFWCNPISGHATLYWYQQILGQGPKLLIQFQNNGVVDDSQLPKDRFSAERLKGVDSTLKIQPAKLEDSAVYLCASSLDLTGSGSPLHFGNGTRLTVT.

V gene TRBV6-5 combines with J gene TRBJ2-7; D perhaps matches TRBD1 (5 bases). The V gene's germline CDR1 is MNHEY and CDR2 SVGAGI. The CDR3 totals 15 residues. Trimming removed 4 bases from V and 6 bases from J, with 19 bases in between. The CDR3 nucleotides are TGTGCCAGCAGTTTTTTGGACACCCAGGTCGGCGAGCAGTACTTC. Translation: CASSFLDTQVGEQYF.

The chain recombines TRBV4-1 with TRBJ2-5; D unresolved. CDR3 size: 15 residues. Trimming stripped 0 bases from V and 2 bases from J, with 10 bases between. The germline V gene has CDR1 MGHRA and CDR2 YSYEKL. CDR3 region: CASSQDLAVQETQYF. CDR3 nucleotides: TGCGCCAGCAGCCAAGATTTGGCAGTTCAAGAGACCCAGTACTTC.

The chain recombines TRBV3-1 (or the pseudogene TRBV3-2) with TRBJ2-3, with unresolved D. V was clipped by 4 bases and J by 3 bases, with 5 bases between them. This CDR3 region has 12 residues. Per the germline V gene, CDR1 is LGHDT and CDR2 is YNNKEL (reference sequence). The CDR3 bases are TGTGCCAGCAGCCTGCAGACAGATACGCAGTATTTT. Protein: CASSLQTDTQYF.

The rearrangement uses TRBV6-5 and TRBJ1-3, with TRBD1 matching over 7 bases. V gave up 6 bases and J gave up 0 bases; unmatched junction bases: 5. CDR1 MNHEY and CDR2 SVGAGI come from the germline V gene. The CDR3 loop spans 15 amino acids. DNA of the CDR3: TGTGCCAGCAGAGCCGGGACAGTCTCTGGAAACACCATATATTTT. Its translation: CASRAGTVSGNTIYF.

J is TRBJ1-3 and V is TRBV28, with D unresolved. This CDR3 has 14 amino acids. CDR1 is MDHEN, CDR2 SYDVKM, per germline. Trimming cost V 2 bases and J 0 bases, with 5 bases left between them. The chain's CDR3 is CASSLGASGNTIYF. The CDR3 DNA reads as TGTGCCAGCAGTTTAGGAGCCTCTGGAAACACCATATATTTT.

The chain recombines TRBV19 with TRBJ2-2; 9 nucleotides align to TRBD1. The CDR3 spans 21 residues. J lost 0 bases, V lost 6 bases, and 20 bases had no gene match. The V gene's germline CDR1 is LNHDA and CDR2 SQIVND (reference sequence). The CDR3 bases are TGTGCCAGTAGCCCTCACTCCAGGACAGGGGACCTTAATACGAACACCGGGGAGCTGTTTTTT. Translating it yields CASSPHSRTGDLNTNTGELFF.

The chain is built from TRBV5-1 and TRBJ1-2; D call uncertain. The CDR3 consists of 13 residues. Germline values: CDR1 SGHRS, CDR2 YFSETQ. Between the trimmed V and J ends, which lost 4 bases and 2 bases, there was a span of 9 bases. This CDR3 is CASSPGSNYGYTF. The CDR3 region has the DNA TGCGCCAGCAGCCCCGGGAGCAACTATGGCTACACCTTC.

The V gene is TRBV30, the J gene TRBJ1-1, with D uncertain. Germline V gives CDR1 GTSNPN, CDR2 SVGIG (reference sequence). V lost 0 bases, J lost 0 bases, and 8 bases lay in between. CDR3 size: 14 residues. The DNA of the CDR3 is TGTGCCTGGAGTGTTTCTCACATGAACACTGAAGCTTTCTTT. Translation: CAWSVSHMNTEAFF.

CDR3 sequence reads: CASSGQGLSYEQYF. CDR3 DNA: TGTGCCAGCAGCGGGCAGGGGTTATCATACGAGCAGTACTTC. J is TRBJ2-7 and V is TRBV7-2; a weak D match, TRBD1 (6 bases). V was clipped by 5 bases and J by 4 bases, with 15 bases between them. The CDR3 length is 14 residues. Germline-derived CDR1 and CDR2 are SGHTA and FQGNSA. The full variable domain, its missing parts supplied by reference TRBV7-2 and TRBJ2-7, is GAGVSQSPSNKVTEKGKDVELRCDPISGHTALYWYRQSLGQGLEFLIYFQGNSAPDKSGLPSDRFSAERTGGSVSTLTIQRTQQEDSAVYLCASSGQGLSYEQYFGPGTRLTVT.

V gene TRBV5-6 combines with J gene TRBJ2-5, with 8 bases matching TRBD2. V lost 5 bases to trimming and J lost 5 bases; unmatched junction nucleotides: 2. Germline assignment: CDR1 SGHDT and CDR2 YYEEEE. CDR3 size: 12 residues. The CDR3 protein is CASSSGMETQYF. The CDR3 nucleotides read TGTGCCAGCAGTAGCGGGATGGAGACCCAGTACTTC.

The genes are TRBV5-1 and TRBJ1-4; 7 nucleotides line up with TRBD1. With 0 bases clipped from V and 9 bases from J, the junction kept 5 bases outside the gene matches. The V gene's germline CDR1 is SGHRS and CDR2 YFSETQ. The CDR3 has 14 amino acids. CDR3 in DNA: TGCGCCAGCAGCTTGGGACAGGGCTCCAAAAAACTGTTTTTT. It translates to CASSLGQGSKKLFF.

In this sample, this clone turned up once. The chain recombines TRBV7-8 with TRBJ2-6; D is perhaps TRBD1 (6 bases). V shed 1 base and J shed 4 bases, with 11 bases lying between them. CDR1 SGHVS and CDR2 FQNEAQ come from the germline V gene. The CDR3 covers 16 residues. CDR3 DNA: TGTGCCAGCAGCTTAGTAGGGGGTAACGGGGCCAACGTCCTGACTTTC. This codes for CASSLVGGNGANVLTF.